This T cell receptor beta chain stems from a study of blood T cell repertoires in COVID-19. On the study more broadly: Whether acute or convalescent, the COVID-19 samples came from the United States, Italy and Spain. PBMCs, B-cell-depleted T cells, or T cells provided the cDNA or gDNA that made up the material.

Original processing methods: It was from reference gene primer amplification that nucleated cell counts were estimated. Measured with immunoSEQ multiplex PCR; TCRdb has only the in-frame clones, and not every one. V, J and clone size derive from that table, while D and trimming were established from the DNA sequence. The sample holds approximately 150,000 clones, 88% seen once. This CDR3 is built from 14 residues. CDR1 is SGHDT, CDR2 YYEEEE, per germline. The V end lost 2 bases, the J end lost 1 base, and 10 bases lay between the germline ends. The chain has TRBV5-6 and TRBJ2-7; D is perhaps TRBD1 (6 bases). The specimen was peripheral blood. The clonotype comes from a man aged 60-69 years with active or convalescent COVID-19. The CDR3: CASSLTGISYEQYF. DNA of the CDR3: TGTGCCAGCAGCTTAACAGGGATATCCTACGAGCAGTACTTC.